This entry describes one T cell receptor beta chain. This record comes from a study of cytomegalovirus exposure and HLA in healthy donors. Whole-study context: Earlier, 95 million to 140 million unique TCR beta sequences were recovered from 200 million or so T cells by an analysis.

The CDR3 is 16 residues long. V shed 1 base and J 6 bases; nucleotides not matched to a gene: 7. Per the germline V gene, CDR1 is MNHEY and CDR2 is SMNVEV (reference sequence). The study ran its PCR with 60 Vbeta and 13 Jbeta primers. Here immunoSEQ multiplex PCR was the method, and the copy in TCRdb shows in-frame clones only, minus some. This sample contains about 200,000 clones. This TCR was recovered from a girl aged 2 to 9 in good health and CMV-seropositive. The sequencing sample was made of PBMCs. V is TRBV27 and J is TRBJ2-2; 8 nucleotides line up with TRBD2. Written as DNA, the CDR3 is TGTGCCAGCAGTTTATTAAGCGGGAGTACCGCCGGGGAGCTGTTTTTT. Residues: CASSLLSGSTAGELFF.